This TCR beta chain was sequenced for a study of T cell responses to AZD1222 COVID-19 vaccine. The CDR3 is made up of 14 amino acids. The germline CDR1 and CDR2 sequences are SEHNR and FQNEAQ (reference sequence). V lost 4 bases and J 8 bases, leaving 17 bases between the germline ends. The study, taken as a whole, reports: Donors, mostly white British, included more females; clonal diversity was possibly underestimated. Vaccination with two AZD1222 doses was followed by a rise in Spike-specific TCR breadth and depth.

The repertoire was sequenced with immunoSEQ multiplex PCR; TCRdb's copy has only in-frame clones and lacks some. The sample has about 92,000 clones, under 95% seen once; the top ten hold about 24%. A word on this clone: Antigen unknown.

The source is an adult in good health. The genes are TRBV7-9 and TRBJ1-1; D uncertain. Sequencing used peripheral blood, obtained on day 0 of AZD1222 vaccination. CDR3 bases: TGTGCCAGCAGCTCAAACCAGCTGAGACCCGAAGCTTTCTTT. It yields the protein CASSSNQLRPEAFF.